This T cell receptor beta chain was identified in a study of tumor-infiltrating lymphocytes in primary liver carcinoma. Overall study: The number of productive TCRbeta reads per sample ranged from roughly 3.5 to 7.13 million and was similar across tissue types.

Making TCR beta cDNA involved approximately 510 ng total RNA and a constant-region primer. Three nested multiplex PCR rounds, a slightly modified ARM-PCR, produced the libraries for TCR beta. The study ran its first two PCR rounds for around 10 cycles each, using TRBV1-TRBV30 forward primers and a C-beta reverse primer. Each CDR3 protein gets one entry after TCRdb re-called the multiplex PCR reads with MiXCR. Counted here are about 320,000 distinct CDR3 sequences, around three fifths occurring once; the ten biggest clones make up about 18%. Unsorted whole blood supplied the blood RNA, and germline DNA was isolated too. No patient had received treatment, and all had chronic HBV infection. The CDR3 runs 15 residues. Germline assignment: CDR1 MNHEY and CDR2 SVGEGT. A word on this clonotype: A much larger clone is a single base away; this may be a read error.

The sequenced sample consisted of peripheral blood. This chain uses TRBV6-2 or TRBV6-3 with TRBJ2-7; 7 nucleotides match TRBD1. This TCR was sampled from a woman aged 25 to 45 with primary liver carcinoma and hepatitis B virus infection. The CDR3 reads CASSPSRQGSYKQYF. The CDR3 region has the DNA TGTGCCAGCAGTCCAAGCCGACAGGGAAGCTACAAGCAGTACTTC.